This passage covers 12 T cell receptor beta chains from one sample sequenced in a study of CD8+CD57+ T cells in acquired aplastic anemia. The use of genomic DNA as template underpinned the TCR beta VDJ and CDR3 profiling. TCRdb independently ran MiXCR on the reads; one entry per CDR3 protein. The table shows about 400,000 distinct CDR3 sequences, with 55% to 70% occurring only once. Sequencing was carried out using sorted CD4+, CD8+, or CD8+CD57+ T cells (not recorded which) from PBMCs. The receptors originated from a human donor in good health, serving as a control.

This clonotype has a handful of counts. This chain connects TRBV10-3 to TRBJ2-5; D uncertain. The V and J ends lost 6 bases and 2 bases respectively, with 4 bases between them. There are 11 residues in the CDR3. Germline CDR1 reads ENHRY; CDR2 reads SYGVKD. The CDR3 region has the DNA TGTGCCATCAGGAAACAAGAGACCCAGTACTTC. Translating it yields CAIRKQETQYF.

This chain joins TRBV20-1 and TRBJ1-4; D is unclear. CDR3 length: 11 amino acids. Per the germline V gene, CDR1 is DFQATT and CDR2 is SNEGSKA (reference sequence). Trimming cost V 4 bases and J 14 bases, with 14 bases left between them. The DNA of the CDR3 is TGCAGTGCTATGGACGGAGAATACCTGTTTTTT. Its translation is CSAMDGEYLFF.

Note on this clonotype: Here the CDR3 omits its conserved ending phenylalanine or tryptophan, so a read error is the likely source. It is unclear where the CDR3 begins or ends on the DNA, so no DNA is shown, and the CDR3 is as TCRdb lists it. The chain has TRBV7-2 and TRBJ1-1. The CDR3 comprises 13 residues, both ends counted. Germline V lookup: CDR1 SGHTA, CDR2 FQGNSA. CDR3 protein: CASSLARHTESFS.

The table lists this clonotype with many counts. The chain joins TRBV7-2 to TRBJ1-5, with D uncertain. The germline gives CDR1 SGHTA, CDR2 FQGNSA. V was cut by 5 bases and J by 6 bases, with 11 bases left in between. The CDR3 contains 13 residues. CDR3 loop: CASSPAGSQPQHF. In nucleotides, the CDR3 is TGTGCCAGCAGCCCAGCGGGGTCTCAGCCCCAGCATTTT.

This clonotype has a handful of counts. V and J are TRBV15 and TRBJ1-2; TRBD1 aligns across 8 bases. CDR1 and CDR2 (germline): LNHNV, YYDKDF (reference sequence). The junction had 7 bases not matched to a gene; V was cut back by 5 bases and J by 2 bases. The CDR3 extends over 15 amino acids. Written as DNA, the CDR3 is TGTGCCACCAGCCCTGACAGGGGCCAGAACTATGGCTACACCTTC. The encoded protein is CATSPDRGQNYGYTF.

V is TRBV10-3 and J is TRBJ2-7; TRBD1 or TRBD2 may be the D gene (6 bases each). Trimming removed 6 bases from V and 3 bases from J, with 12 bases in between. The germline gives CDR1 ENHRY, CDR2 SYGVKD. The CDR3 is made up of 13 amino acids. The CDR3 loop is CAISRGTNYEQYF. The CDR3, as DNA: TGTGCCATCAGCCGGGGGACAAACTACGAGCAGTACTTC.

Concerning this clonotype: It is unclear where the CDR3 begins or ends on the DNA, so no DNA is shown, and the CDR3 is as TCRdb lists it. The rearrangement uses TRBV7-9 and TRBJ1-6. With termini counted, the CDR3 has 16 amino acids. Germline assignment: CDR1 SEHNR and CDR2 FQNEAQ (reference sequence). The CDR3 here is CASSLAPWLHLRFLHF.

This CDR3 is CSVVRGLNTEAFF. CDR3 sequence (DNA): TGCAGCGTTGTGAGGGGGCTGAACACTGAAGCTTTCTTT. The J gene is TRBJ1-1, the V gene TRBV29-1, with 7 nucleotides matching TRBD1. CDR3 length: 13 residues. The V gene's germline CDR1 is SQVTM and CDR2 ANQGSEA. V shed 4 bases, J shed 0 bases, and the junction held 2 bases outside the gene matches.

A word on this clonotype: A read error may explain this, as a much larger clone is one base away. As the CDR3 is not closed by the conserved phenylalanine or tryptophan, this likely results from a read error. This chain's CDR3 is CASSQDPGQEYGYTL. CDR3 in DNA: TGCGCCAGCAGCCAAGATCCAGGACAGGAGTATGGCTACACCCTC. The J gene is TRBJ1-2, the V gene TRBV4-3; 7 nucleotides agree with TRBD1. CDR3 length: 15 residues. Trimming removed 0 bases from V and 5 bases from J; junction bases left unmatched: 6. Germline V gene data show CDR1 as LGHNA and CDR2 as YSLEER.

Worth noting for this clonotype: The junction departs from the called germline gene at one end, perhaps through a read error. This chain links TRBV7-9 with TRBJ2-5, with TRBD1 identical over 8 bases. The germline V gene encodes CDR1 SEHNR and CDR2 FQNEAQ (reference sequence). This CDR3 has 14 residues. CDR3 region: CASSLAPWTGTGDF. The CDR3 DNA reads TGTGCCAGCAGCTTAGCCCCTTGGACAGGGACTGGGGATTTC.

The chain recombines TRBV7-6 with TRBJ2-1, with D possibly matching TRBD1 (6 bases). This CDR3 has 15 amino acids. In germline, CDR1 is SGHVS, CDR2 FNYEAQ. Deletions cut 10 bases from V and 5 bases from J, with 21 bases between. As DNA, the CDR3 is TGTGCCACCAGTGAAGGCCGGGACACCAACAATGAGCAGTTCTTC. Its protein is CATSEGRDTNNEQFF.

A few counts support this clonotype. At one of its ends the junction is not consistent with the germline gene, which may arise from a read error. The V gene is TRBV7-2, the J gene TRBJ1-6; TRBD1 aligns across 7 bases. CDR3 length: 14 amino acids. Germline CDR1 and CDR2: SGHTA and FQGNSA. CDR3 sequence (DNA): TGTGCCAGCAGCTTGGACAGGAACACTGAAGCCTTCTTTTTT. Protein sequence: CASSLDRNTEAFFF.